This TCR beta chain was captured by sequencing in a study of T cells in tuberculosis. Whole-study context: CD1B tetramers identified T cells specific for mycobacterial lipid GMM. Samples predate treatment or fall within its first 7 days. A South African cohort included IGRA-negative adolescents, latently infected IGRA-positive adolescents and adults with active tuberculosis. Study-wide findings and caveats: Smaller alpha distances in active tuberculosis partly reflected shorter CDR3-alpha lengths.

V lost 6 bases, J lost 1 base, and 8 bases stayed unmatched. CDR1 MDHEN and CDR2 SYDVKM come from the germline V gene. This CDR3 spans 15 amino acids. Clones were read by immunoSEQ multiplex PCR, and TCRdb kept only the in-frame ones, dropping some. The sample has tens of thousands of clones, about 91% seen once. Concerning this clone itself: Its antigen is currently unknown.

Time point of the sample: new active TB diagnosis, blood taken before or within 7 days of starting treatment. Sequencing used PBMCs, obtained at tuberculosis diagnosis. The TCR was taken from an adult with tuberculosis. This sequence joins TRBV28 and TRBJ2-5, with 7 bases fitting TRBD1. Here the CDR3 DNA reads TGTGCCAGCAGCTCCCTCGCAGGGGGCCAAGAGACCCAGTACTTC. It encodes CASSSLAGGQETQYF.